This T cell receptor beta chain was identified in a study of T-cell reconstitution after alpha-beta-depleted transplantation in children. The study, taken as a whole, reports: T-cell counts and diversity at one year post-transplant came mainly from newly produced T cells. Surviving recipient T cells and intrathymic progenitors accounted for some patients' high TCRbeta diversity at day 60. Roughly two months post-transplant, alpha-beta T cells reportedly originated from several hundred graft clones that had expanded.

V was pared by 5 bases and J by 1 base, with 10 bases between. This CDR3 has 15 residues. Germline loops: CDR1 KGHDR, CDR2 SFDVKD. For this clonotype: Its target is unknown.

The authors prepared the TCRbeta library with unique molecular identifiers. From the PCR reads, TCRdb called clonotypes with MiXCR, one entry per CDR3 protein. This sample yields about 220,000 distinct CDR3 sequences, of which roughly 15% are seen a single time; roughly two fifths belongs to the top ten. The V gene is TRBV24-1, the J gene TRBJ2-2, with a possible D match to TRBD2 (6 bases). Sequences were derived from PBMCs, mostly from graft donor cells, sampled 360 days after TCRalphabeta/CD19-depleted stem cell transplant. The origin of this receptor is a male patient between 2 and 10 years old who had a stem cell transplant for acute lymphoblastic leukemia, so the T cells may come from the graft donor. The CDR3 here is CATSGRGGNTGELFF. DNA of the CDR3: TGTGCCACCAGTGGGCGGGGTGGGAACACCGGGGAGCTGTTTTTT.